Listed below are T cell receptor beta chains from one sample, sequenced in a study of primary melanoma T cells and metastatic recurrence. Profiled with immunoSEQ multiplex PCR; TCRdb holds only in-frame clones, not every one. Among about 240 clones listed, approximately 88% were seen once. Sequenced: melanoma tumor tissue. Source of these receptors: a human donor with melanoma. CDR3s include the opening cysteine and the closing phenylalanine or tryptophan. Each record gives: D gene, clone size, J gene, V gene, CDR3 DNA, CDR3 protein. A D gene is named only where the DNA matches it firmly. Clone size is given for some rows only: seen once, a few or many times, or a class if the clone is expanded.

D gene: -; clone size: -; J gene: TRBJ2-3; V gene: TRBV5-1; CDR3 DNA: TGCGCCAGCAGCTTGGCGCCGAGTGGAGCAGATACGCAGTATTTT; CDR3 protein: CASSLAPSGADTQYF
D gene: TRBD1; clone size: -; J gene: TRBJ2-7; V gene: TRBV19; CDR3 DNA: TGTGCCAGTAGTATAGCCGGGACAGGGAACTACGAGCAGTACTTC; CDR3 protein: CASSIAGTGNYEQYF
D gene: -; clone size: once; J gene: TRBJ1-1; V gene: TRBV19; CDR3 DNA: TGTGCCAGTAGGGCAACCGGGCCCTCCCACCCCACTGAAGCTTTCTTT; CDR3 protein: CASRATGPSHPTEAFF
D gene: TRBD2; clone size: -; J gene: TRBJ2-1; V gene: TRBV19; CDR3 DNA: TGTGCCAGTAGTATCCTAGCGGGTTCCTCCTACAATGAGCAGTTCTTC; CDR3 protein: CASSILAGSSYNEQFF
D gene: TRBD1; clone size: -; J gene: TRBJ2-5; V gene: TRBV5-1; CDR3 DNA: TGCGCCAGCAGCTTCGGACAGGGTAGTCAAGAGACCCAGTACTTC; CDR3 protein: CASSFGQGSQETQYF
D gene: TRBD2; clone size: -; J gene: TRBJ2-7; V gene: TRBV11-3; CDR3 DNA: TGTGCCAGCAGCCCGGGGATTAGCGGGGACTACGAGCAGTACTTC; CDR3 protein: CASSPGISGDYEQYF
D gene: -; clone size: -; J gene: TRBJ2-7; V gene: TRBV9; CDR3 DNA: TGTGCCAGCAGTGATCGACAGACAAACTACGAGCAGTACTTC; CDR3 protein: CASSDRQTNYEQYF
D gene: -; clone size: -; J gene: TRBJ2-2; V gene: TRBV1; CDR3 DNA: TGCGCCAGCAGCCAAGGAGGGACAAATTCCGGGGAGCTGTTTTTT; CDR3 protein: CASSQGGTNSGELFF